A selection of T cell receptor beta chains follows, all from one sample in a study of blood T cell repertoires in COVID-19. The table came from immunoSEQ multiplex PCR; TCRdb's copy has only in-frame clones and leaves some out. Among approximately 220,000 clones, roughly 85% were seen once, and the ten largest hold around 20%. Material for sequencing was PBMCs or T cells enriched from blood (not recorded which). These receptors came from a man aged 40-49 years who had recovered from COVID-19. Each CDR3 is given with its conserved first and last residue. A D gene is named only where the DNA matches it firmly. Where a row states a size, it is once, few, many or the class of an expanded clone; other rows omit it.

j_call: TRBJ2-7
d_call: NA
clone_size: NA
v_call: TRBV14
cdr3_aa: CASSQDWAVPYEQYF
cdr3_nt: TGTGCCAGCAGCCAAGATTGGGCTGTCCCCTACGAGCAGTACTTC

j_call: TRBJ2-5
d_call: NA
clone_size: NA
v_call: TRBV18
cdr3_aa: CASSPLGPPRGIETQYF
cdr3_nt: TGTGCCAGCTCACCCTTAGGGCCGCCAAGGGGGATTGAGACCCAGTACTTC

j_call: TRBJ1-5
d_call: NA
clone_size: NA
v_call: TRBV7-9
cdr3_aa: CASSFRDQPQHF
cdr3_nt: TGTGCCAGCAGCTTCAGGGATCAGCCCCAGCATTTT

j_call: TRBJ2-3
d_call: NA
clone_size: few
v_call: TRBV2
cdr3_aa: CASSGGTDTQYF
cdr3_nt: TGTGCCAGCAGTGGAGGCACAGATACGCAGTATTTT

j_call: TRBJ2-5
d_call: NA
clone_size: NA
v_call: TRBV23-1
cdr3_aa: CASSQERAREVEYF
cdr3_nt: TGCGCCAGCAGTCAAGAAAGGGCGCGGGAAGTAGAGTACTTC

j_call: TRBJ2-2
d_call: NA
clone_size: NA
v_call: TRBV2
cdr3_aa: CASIMNTGELFF
cdr3_nt: TGTGCCAGCATTATGAACACCGGGGAGCTGTTTTTT

j_call: TRBJ1-2
d_call: TRBD1
clone_size: NA
v_call: TRBV6-5
cdr3_aa: CATHGTAYGYTF
cdr3_nt: TGTGCCACACATGGGACAGCTTATGGCTACACCTTC

j_call: TRBJ2-7
d_call: TRBD2
clone_size: NA
v_call: TRBV5-1
cdr3_aa: CASSLSGTSGRISYEQYF
cdr3_nt: TGCGCCAGCAGCCTCTCTGGGACTAGCGGGAGGATCTCCTACGAGCAGTACTTC

j_call: TRBJ2-1
d_call: TRBD2
clone_size: few
v_call: TRBV9
cdr3_aa: CASSVVEASGIGEQFF
cdr3_nt: TGTGCCAGCAGCGTAGTTGAGGCTAGCGGGATAGGTGAGCAGTTCTTC

j_call: TRBJ1-3
d_call: NA
clone_size: NA
v_call: TRBV4-2
cdr3_aa: CASSQGTRGYVGNTIYF
cdr3_nt: TGTGCCAGCAGCCAAGGCACCAGGGGTTACGTCGGAAACACCATATATTTT

j_call: TRBJ2-5
d_call: TRBD2
clone_size: NA
v_call: TRBV24-1
cdr3_aa: CATSDPREREVQETQYF
cdr3_nt: TGTGCCACCAGTGATCCGAGAGAGCGGGAGGTCCAAGAGACCCAGTACTTC

j_call: TRBJ2-2
d_call: TRBD2
clone_size: NA
v_call: TRBV6-6
cdr3_aa: CASSFDLTSEAGELFF
cdr3_nt: TGTGCCAGCAGTTTCGACTTAACTAGCGAGGCCGGGGAGCTGTTTTTT

j_call: TRBJ2-1
d_call: TRBD1
clone_size: NA
v_call: TRBV15
cdr3_aa: CATTDGAGGNNEQFF
cdr3_nt: TGTGCCACCACCGACGGGGCAGGGGGTAACAATGAGCAGTTCTTC